The clone carrying this T cell receptor beta chain appeared once. Some clones are missing from TCRdb's copy, which holds only in-frame ones; the method was immunoSEQ multiplex PCR. The data contain 180,000 or so clones, over 80% of them seen just once; the ten biggest clones take up 10% to 15%. These data come from a study of blood T cell repertoires in COVID-19. Germline loops: CDR1 SGDLS, CDR2 YYNGEE. CDR3 length: 16 amino acids. The V and J ends lost 0 bases and 0 bases respectively, with 12 bases between them. The specimen sequenced was PBMCs or T cells enriched from blood (not recorded which). The V and J genes are TRBV9 and TRBJ1-1, with a weak D call TRBD1 (6 bases). This TCR was recovered from a woman aged 55 to 70 who had recovered from COVID-19. The CDR3 DNA reads as TGTGCCAGCAGCGTAGCTCAGGGGTTGGTGAACACTGAAGCTTTCTTT. Translation gives CASSVAQGLVNTEAFF.